The 14 T cell receptor beta chains below come from one sample, sequenced in a study of blood T cell repertoires in COVID-19. Assay: immunoSEQ multiplex PCR; the TCRdb copy retains only in-frame clones and omits some. The table lists about 50,000 clones, about four fifths of them singletons. The sample was peripheral blood. The origin of the receptors is a man in his 70s with active COVID-19.

The genes are TRBV3-1 (or the pseudogene TRBV3-2) and TRBJ2-3; TRBD2 matches at 7 bases. The CDR3 runs 16 residues. V dropped 1 base and J dropped 2; count of bases not matched to a gene: 6. Germline V gives CDR1 LGHDT, CDR2 YNNKEL (reference sequence). CDR3 in DNA: TGTGCCAGCAGCCAAGTAAGCGGGGAAAACACAGATACGCAGTATTTT. Its translation: CASSQVSGENTDTQYF.

This chain joins TRBV9 and TRBJ2-3; 10 bases agree with TRBD2. V lost 0 bases, J lost 4 bases, and 5 bases stayed unmatched. Germline loops: CDR1 SGDLS, CDR2 YYNGEE. The CDR3 extends over 16 amino acids. CDR3 coding DNA: TGTGCCAGCAGCGTAGGCGCTAGCGGGAGCGCAGATACGCAGTATTTT. The encoded protein is CASSVGASGSADTQYF.

The V call is TRBV7-9, the J call TRBJ1-1; D might be TRBD1 (5 bases). From germline, CDR1 is SEHNR and CDR2 FQNEAQ (reference sequence). Trimming shortened V by 6 bases and J by 5 bases, and 16 bases separated the two germline ends. The CDR3 is made up of 14 amino acids. CDR3 bases: TGTGCCAGCAGTAAAGCGGAGGGACGTACTGAAGCTTTCTTT. Translation: CASSKAEGRTEAFF.

The rearrangement links TRBV15 to TRBJ2-7; perhaps TRBD1 as D (5 bases). V shed 1 base and J shed 3 bases, with 10 bases lying between them. This CDR3 has 14 residues. Germline V CDR1 and CDR2: LNHNV, YYDKDF (reference sequence). CDR3 amino acids: CATSRGQGFYEQYF. As DNA, the CDR3 is TGTGCCACCAGCAGAGGGCAGGGTTTCTACGAGCAGTACTTC.

The chain uses TRBV6-2 or TRBV6-3 and TRBJ2-1; 8 bases match TRBD2. The germline CDR1 and CDR2 sequences are MNHEY and SVGEGT. V lost 5 bases to trimming and J lost 9 bases; unmatched junction nucleotides: 12. CDR3 length: 15 residues. The CDR3 DNA is TGTGCCAGCAGTCAATTGGCCAGCGGGAGTGGTGAGCAGTTCTTC. It yields the protein CASSQLASGSGEQFF.

The chain recombines TRBV5-1 with TRBJ2-3; a weak D match, TRBD1 (5 bases). V lost 6 bases and J 4 bases, leaving 15 bases between the germline ends. Germline CDR1 reads SGHRS; CDR2 reads YFSETQ. The CDR3 is 14 residues long. CDR3 nucleotides: TGCGCCAGCACCGACGGTACAGGCCCAGATACGCAGTATTTT. This sequence encodes CASTDGTGPDTQYF.

The V call is TRBV30, the J call TRBJ2-1; 8 nucleotides match TRBD2. Germline-derived CDR1 and CDR2 are GTSNPN and SVGIG (reference sequence). Trimming at V came to 4 bases and at J to 8 bases, leaving 13 bases not matched to a gene. There are 15 residues in the CDR3. The CDR3, as DNA: TGTGCCTGGACGAGGAGCGGGAGAGGGTATGATGAGCAGTTCTTC. The encoded protein is CAWTRSGRGYDEQFF.

The chain combines TRBV18 with TRBJ2-6; D may be TRBD1 (6 bases). The CDR3 totals 15 residues. The germline V gene has CDR1 KGHSH and CDR2 LQKENI. V was trimmed by 6 bases and J by 4 bases, leaving 13 bases between them. The CDR3 sequence is CASSSTGSGANVLTF. CDR3 coding DNA: TGTGCCAGCTCGTCCACAGGGAGCGGGGCCAACGTCCTGACTTTC.

V is TRBV7-2 and J is TRBJ1-2; D is ambiguous. Germline loops: CDR1 SGHTA, CDR2 FQGNSA. The CDR3 is 15 residues long. With 5 bases removed from V and 0 bases from J, the gap between germline ends came to 13 bases. The CDR3 bases are TGTGCCAGCAGCCCTGTGGGGAGGGCTAACTATGGCTACACCTTC. This encodes CASSPVGRANYGYTF.

This clone came up a few times. The chain couples TRBV7-8 to TRBJ2-7, with 12 bases identical to TRBD2. V was pared by 5 bases and J by 3 bases, with 5 bases of the junction left unmatched. This CDR3 comprises 15 residues. Germline lookup yields CDR1 SGHVS and CDR2 FQNEAQ. The CDR3: CASSVTSGSLYEQYF. The CDR3 coding sequence is TGTGCCAGCAGCGTGACTAGCGGGAGTCTCTACGAGCAGTACTTC.

This clone was seen only a few times. This rearrangement joins TRBV4-2 to TRBJ2-5; TRBD2 agrees at 12 bases. CDR3 length: 17 amino acids. Germline CDR1 LGHNA, CDR2 YNFKEQ. After removal of 1 base from V and 1 base from J, the junction contained 4 bases not matched to a gene. The CDR3 spells CASSQGTSGTLQETQYF. The CDR3 bases are TGTGCCAGCAGCCAAGGGACTAGCGGGACCCTCCAAGAGACCCAGTACTTC.

This clone was recorded a few times. The chain has TRBV9 and TRBJ2-6; D gene unclear. The CDR3 has 15 amino acids. Trimming shortened V by 2 bases and J by 0 bases, and 6 bases separated the two germline ends. CDR1 SGDLS and CDR2 YYNGEE come from the germline V gene. This CDR3 reads CASSVSISGANVLTF. CDR3 nucleotides: TGTGCCAGCAGCGTGAGTATCTCTGGGGCCAACGTCCTGACTTTC. Using reference TRBV9 and TRBJ2-6 for the parts outside the CDR3, the full variable domain is DSGVTQTPKHLITATGQRVTLRCSPRSGDLSVYWYQQSLDQGLQFLIQYYNGEERAKGNILERFSAQQFPDLHSELNLSSLELGDSALYFCASSVSISGANVLTFGAGSRLTVL.

This clone was recorded a few times. The gene calls are TRBV3-1 (or the pseudogene TRBV3-2) and TRBJ1-1, with a possible D match to TRBD1 (5 bases). The CDR3 runs 15 residues. Germline assignment: CDR1 LGHDT and CDR2 YNNKEL (reference sequence). The germline V and J ends were trimmed by 2 bases and 2 bases, with 12 bases remaining between them. The CDR3 sequence is CASSQSSGGNTEAFF. The CDR3, as DNA: TGTGCCAGCAGCCAATCATCGGGGGGTAACACTGAAGCTTTCTTT.

The V gene is TRBV12-5, the J gene TRBJ2-2; the match to TRBD1 covers 7 bases. J lost 3 bases, V lost 1 base, and 2 bases had no gene match. The V gene's germline CDR1 is LGHNT and CDR2 FRNRAP. The CDR3 runs to 15 residues. The CDR3 sequence is CASGLGQGYTGELFF. The CDR3 DNA sequence: TGTGCTAGTGGTTTGGGACAGGGATACACCGGGGAGCTGTTTTTT.